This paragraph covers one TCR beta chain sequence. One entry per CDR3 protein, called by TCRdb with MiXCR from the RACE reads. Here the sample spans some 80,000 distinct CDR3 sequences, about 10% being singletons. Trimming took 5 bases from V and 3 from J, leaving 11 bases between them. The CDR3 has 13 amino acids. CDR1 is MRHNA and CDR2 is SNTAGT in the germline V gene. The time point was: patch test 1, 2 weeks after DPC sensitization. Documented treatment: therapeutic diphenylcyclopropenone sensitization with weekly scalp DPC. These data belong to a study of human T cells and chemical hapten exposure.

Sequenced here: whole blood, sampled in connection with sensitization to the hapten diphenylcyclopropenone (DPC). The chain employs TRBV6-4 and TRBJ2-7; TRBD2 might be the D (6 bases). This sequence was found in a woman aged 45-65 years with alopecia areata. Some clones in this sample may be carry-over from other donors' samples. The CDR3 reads CASSRESSYEQYF. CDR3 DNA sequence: TGTGCCAGCAGTCGGGAGAGTAGCTACGAGCAGTACTTC.